This T cell receptor (beta chain) was obtained from a study of technical replicates of blood from a few donors. Germline CDR1 and CDR2: SGDLS and YYNGEE. V lost 0 bases to trimming and J lost 9 bases; unmatched junction nucleotides: 9. The CDR3 loop spans 15 amino acids. This clone came up once. TCRdb's copy holds only in-frame clones and misses some; the assay was immunoSEQ multiplex PCR. The data contain approximately 79,000 clones, approximately 95% of them singletons. This rearrangement joins TRBV9 to TRBJ2-1; the match to TRBD2 covers 7 bases. The material sequenced was T cells isolated from PBMCs. The sequence derives from a human donor in good health. For the CDR3, the DNA is TGTGCCAGCAGCGTAGAAGTCGGGGGGATAGGTGAGCAGTTCTTC. As protein: CASSVEVGGIGEQFF.